This T cell receptor beta chain was retrieved from a study of patients and donors after allogeneic stem cell transplantation. TCRdb itself ran the RT-PCR reads through MiXCR, one entry per CDR3 protein. The data hold hundreds of thousands of distinct CDR3 sequences, with 16% observed a single time. V shed 5 bases, J shed 7 bases, and the junction held 6 bases outside the gene matches. The germline gives CDR1 SQVTM, CDR2 ANQGSEA. This CDR3 is built from 12 residues. This chain uses TRBV29-1 with TRBJ2-5; 8 bases are shared with TRBD2. The sequence was obtained from a human donor who was either an allogeneic HSCT recipient or a stem cell or donor lymphocyte infusion donor (not recorded which). It is not recorded whose cells these are; they may come from a transplant donor. Material: blood, either unsorted or a sorted T cell fraction (not recorded which). The CDR3 DNA reads TGCAGCGTTAGCGGGGGTCGAGGGACCCAGTACTTC. Translation gives CSVSGGRGTQYF.